These T cell receptor beta chains were read from a single sample in a study of early T cells in non-severe SARS-CoV-2 infection. MiXCR, applied by TCRdb to the 5' RACE reads, yields one record per CDR3 protein. The table lists 40,000 to 60,000 distinct CDR3 sequences, 7% to 8% of them singletons. The sequenced sample consisted of whole blood. These receptors were obtained from an adult who was a healthcare worker with PCR-confirmed SARS-CoV-2 infection or an uninfected control (not recorded which). The CDR3 runs from the conserved cysteine through the conserved F or W. Each record gives: J gene, V gene, D gene, clone size, CDR3 protein, CDR3 DNA. D genes are given only for firm matches. Clone size is given for some rows only: seen once, a few or many times, or a class if the clone is expanded.

j_gene: TRBJ2-1; v_gene: TRBV9; d_gene: -; abundance: many; CDR3aa: CASSLRGRDNEQFF; CDR3nt: TGTGCCAGCAGCCTGCGGGGGCGAGACAATGAGCAGTTCTTC
j_gene: TRBJ1-3; v_gene: TRBV29-1; d_gene: -; abundance: many; CDR3aa: CSVDEGNTIYF; CDR3nt: TGCAGCGTTGACGAGGGAAACACCATATATTTT
j_gene: TRBJ2-1; v_gene: TRBV28; d_gene: TRBD2; abundance: many; CDR3aa: CASSFPQGGGSYNEQFF; CDR3nt: TGTGCCAGCAGTTTCCCACAGGGCGGGGGGTCCTACAATGAGCAGTTCTTC
j_gene: TRBJ2-5; v_gene: TRBV7-3; d_gene: -; abundance: -; CDR3aa: CVSSATGYETQYF; CDR3nt: TGTGTCAGCAGCGCAACAGGGTACGAGACCCAGTACTTC
j_gene: TRBJ1-6; v_gene: TRBV6-6; d_gene: -; abundance: few; CDR3aa: CASSQKGTLHF; CDR3nt: TGTGCCAGCAGTCAGAAAGGGACCCTCCACTTT
j_gene: TRBJ1-5; v_gene: TRBV3-1; d_gene: TRBD1; abundance: many; CDR3aa: CASSHTGVGQPQHF; CDR3nt: TGTGCCAGCAGCCATACAGGGGTAGGACAGCCCCAGCATTTT
j_gene: TRBJ2-7; v_gene: TRBV7-9; d_gene: -; abundance: few; CDR3aa: CVSSSTDYEQYF; CDR3nt: TGTGTCAGCAGCTCGACTGATTACGAGCAGTACTTC
j_gene: TRBJ1-1; v_gene: TRBV29-1; d_gene: TRBD1; abundance: many; CDR3aa: CSGGQGRSTEAFF; CDR3nt: TGCAGCGGGGGACAGGGGAGATCCACTGAAGCTTTCTTT
j_gene: TRBJ1-2; v_gene: TRBV29-1; d_gene: TRBD1; abundance: many; CDR3aa: CSVGTGGSYGYTF; CDR3nt: TGCAGCGTAGGGACAGGGGGCTCCTATGGCTACACCTTC
j_gene: TRBJ1-5; v_gene: TRBV5-5; d_gene: -; abundance: many; CDR3aa: CASSPQGLSNQPQHF; CDR3nt: TGTGCCAGCAGCCCCCAGGGCCTGAGCAATCAGCCCCAGCATTTT
j_gene: TRBJ1-2; v_gene: TRBV7-2; d_gene: -; abundance: many; CDR3aa: CASSLIGGYTF; CDR3nt: TGTGCCAGCAGCTTAATAGGTGGCTACACCTTC
j_gene: TRBJ2-3; v_gene: TRBV29-1; d_gene: TRBD2; abundance: -; CDR3aa: CSFRGGWSTDTQYF; CDR3nt: TGCAGCTTTCGGGGGGGCTGGAGCACAGATACGCAGTATTTT
j_gene: TRBJ2-1; v_gene: TRBV19; d_gene: TRBD1; abundance: few; CDR3aa: CASRGQGANEQFF; CDR3nt: TGTGCCAGTAGGGGACAGGGGGCCAATGAGCAGTTCTTC
j_gene: TRBJ2-1; v_gene: TRBV20-1; d_gene: -; abundance: many; CDR3aa: CSARVGGPNYNEQFF; CDR3nt: TGCAGTGCTAGAGTGGGGGGGCCCAACTACAATGAGCAGTTCTTC
j_gene: TRBJ2-7; v_gene: TRBV6-5; d_gene: -; abundance: few; CDR3aa: CASSYELNSYEQYF; CDR3nt: TGTGCCAGCAGTTACGAACTAAACTCCTACGAGCAGTACTTC
j_gene: TRBJ1-5; v_gene: TRBV15; d_gene: -; abundance: many; CDR3aa: CATSRVGGNQPQHF; CDR3nt: TGTGCCACCAGCAGAGTAGGGGGTAATCAGCCCCAGCATTTT
j_gene: TRBJ2-6; v_gene: TRBV20-1; d_gene: -; abundance: few; CDR3aa: CSAAEDSISGANVLTF; CDR3nt: TGCAGTGCAGCCGAGGACAGCATCTCTGGGGCCAACGTCCTGACTTTC
j_gene: TRBJ1-3; v_gene: TRBV7-2; d_gene: -; abundance: few; CDR3aa: CASSLNSGTQGNTIYF; CDR3nt: TGTGCCAGCAGCTTAAACTCCGGGACTCAGGGGAACACCATATATTTT
j_gene: TRBJ1-1; v_gene: TRBV6-1; d_gene: -; abundance: many; CDR3aa: CASSVGRISPEAFF; CDR3nt: TGTGCCAGCAGTGTAGGCAGGATCTCGCCTGAAGCTTTCTTT
j_gene: TRBJ1-1; v_gene: TRBV20-1; d_gene: -; abundance: many; CDR3aa: CSASFDSKNTEAFF; CDR3nt: TGCAGTGCTAGCTTCGACAGCAAGAACACTGAAGCTTTCTTT
j_gene: TRBJ2-2; v_gene: TRBV11-2; d_gene: TRBD1; abundance: many; CDR3aa: CASSPRQGGSGELFF; CDR3nt: TGTGCCAGCAGCCCGAGACAGGGGGGCTCCGGGGAGCTGTTTTTT
j_gene: TRBJ1-2; v_gene: TRBV29-1; d_gene: -; abundance: many; CDR3aa: CSVEGGGYGYTF; CDR3nt: TGCAGCGTTGAAGGGGGAGGCTATGGCTACACCTTC
j_gene: TRBJ1-5; v_gene: TRBV30; d_gene: -; abundance: many; CDR3aa: CAWSVRNQPQHF; CDR3nt: TGTGCCTGGAGTGTGCGAAATCAGCCCCAGCATTTT
j_gene: TRBJ1-5; v_gene: TRBV20-1; d_gene: -; abundance: few; CDR3aa: CSARGDFGQPQHF; CDR3nt: TGCAGTGCTAGGGGCGATTTCGGGCAGCCCCAGCATTTT
j_gene: TRBJ2-7; v_gene: TRBV2; d_gene: -; abundance: -; CDR3aa: CADKLTGSGEQYF; CDR3nt: TGTGCCGACAAACTTACAGGGTCTGGGGAGCAGTACTTC
j_gene: TRBJ1-2; v_gene: TRBV6-1; d_gene: -; abundance: -; CDR3aa: CASSDRGRSGYTF; CDR3nt: TGTGCCAGCAGTGATCGGGGAAGGAGTGGCTACACCTTC
j_gene: TRBJ2-5; v_gene: TRBV4-3; d_gene: -; abundance: many; CDR3aa: CASSQERLVGYHQYF; CDR3nt: TGCGCCAGCAGCCAAGAAAGGCTAGTTGGGTATCACCAGTACTTC
j_gene: TRBJ2-1; v_gene: TRBV7-2; d_gene: -; abundance: few; CDR3aa: CASSLAYTNNEQFF; CDR3nt: TGTGCCAGCAGCTTAGCGTACACTAACAATGAGCAGTTCTTC
j_gene: TRBJ1-2; v_gene: TRBV9; d_gene: -; abundance: many; CDR3aa: CASSVTPAPHYGYTF; CDR3nt: TGTGCCAGCAGCGTAACCCCGGCGCCCCACTATGGCTACACCTTC
j_gene: TRBJ1-1; v_gene: TRBV5-4; d_gene: -; abundance: many; CDR3aa: CASSLVAGITEAFF; CDR3nt: TGTGCCAGCAGCTTGGTGGCCGGGATCACTGAAGCTTTCTTT
j_gene: TRBJ1-6; v_gene: TRBV18; d_gene: -; abundance: many; CDR3aa: CASSPILDDNSPLHF; CDR3nt: TGTGCCAGCTCACCAATTTTGGACGATAATTCACCCCTCCACTTT
j_gene: TRBJ2-3; v_gene: TRBV4-2; d_gene: -; abundance: few; CDR3aa: CASSHLRSSTDTQYF; CDR3nt: TGTGCCAGCAGCCATCTTCGGTCGTCCACAGATACGCAGTATTTT
j_gene: TRBJ2-3; v_gene: TRBV30; d_gene: TRBD1; abundance: many; CDR3aa: CAWSDRNRGYTDTQYF; CDR3nt: TGTGCCTGGAGTGACCGTAACAGGGGATACACAGATACGCAGTATTTT
j_gene: TRBJ2-3; v_gene: TRBV10-3; d_gene: TRBD2; abundance: few; CDR3aa: CATKPPGLAGGPPSTDTQYF; CDR3nt: TGTGCCACCAAACCCCCGGGACTAGCGGGGGGGCCCCCTAGCACAGATACGCAGTATTTT
j_gene: TRBJ1-4; v_gene: TRBV21-1; d_gene: -; abundance: -; CDR3aa: CASSKADRSNEKLFF; CDR3nt: TGTGCCAGCAGCAAAGCGGACAGGTCTAATGAAAAACTGTTTTTT
j_gene: TRBJ1-6; v_gene: TRBV28; d_gene: TRBD1; abundance: many; CDR3aa: CASSLVQGAPSPLHF; CDR3nt: TGTGCCAGCAGTTTAGTACAGGGGGCGCCTTCACCCCTCCACTTT
j_gene: TRBJ2-3; v_gene: TRBV13; d_gene: TRBD2; abundance: many; CDR3aa: CASSRWGLARRVLQDTQYF; CDR3nt: TGTGCCAGCAGCCGTTGGGGACTAGCGCGGAGGGTCCTTCAGGATACGCAGTATTTT
j_gene: TRBJ2-4; v_gene: TRBV6-1; d_gene: -; abundance: many; CDR3aa: CASSEGGQPNIQYF; CDR3nt: TGTGCCAGCAGTGAAGGAGGACAGCCAAACATTCAGTACTTC
j_gene: TRBJ2-5; v_gene: TRBV7-9; d_gene: TRBD1; abundance: -; CDR3aa: CASRPGTELQETQYF; CDR3nt: TGTGCCAGCAGGCCCGGGACAGAGTTACAAGAGACCCAGTACTTC
j_gene: TRBJ2-3; v_gene: TRBV5-1; d_gene: TRBD2; abundance: few; CDR3aa: CASSPGLGMDTQYF; CDR3nt: TGCGCCAGCAGCCCGGGACTAGGGATGGATACGCAGTATTTT
j_gene: TRBJ2-3; v_gene: TRBV7-2; d_gene: TRBD2; abundance: -; CDR3aa: CASSLAGERTDTQYF; CDR3nt: TGTGCCAGCAGTCTAGCGGGGGAGCGCACAGATACGCAGTATTTT
j_gene: TRBJ1-2; v_gene: TRBV12-3/TRBV12-4; d_gene: -; abundance: many; CDR3aa: CASSLGVHYGYTF; CDR3nt: TGTGCCAGCAGTTTGGGGGTACACTATGGCTACACCTTC
j_gene: TRBJ2-3; v_gene: TRBV19; d_gene: -; abundance: -; CDR3aa: CASTGKDTQYF; CDR3nt: TGTGCCAGTACGGGGAAAGATACGCAGTATTTT
j_gene: TRBJ2-6; v_gene: TRBV10-3; d_gene: -; abundance: few; CDR3aa: CAISVTGAGMDVLTF; CDR3nt: TGTGCCATCAGTGTCACAGGTGCCGGTATGGACGTCCTGACTTTC
j_gene: TRBJ1-4; v_gene: TRBV10-3; d_gene: -; abundance: many; CDR3aa: CAISEEGGTNEKLFF; CDR3nt: TGTGCCATCAGTGAGGAAGGGGGGACTAATGAAAAACTGTTTTTT
j_gene: TRBJ1-6; v_gene: TRBV7-2; d_gene: -; abundance: few; CDR3aa: CASSLTSGRSPLHF; CDR3nt: TGTGCCAGCAGCCTAACCTCAGGGCGATCACCCCTCCACTTT
j_gene: TRBJ1-5; v_gene: TRBV25-1; d_gene: TRBD1; abundance: many; CDR3aa: CASRGQGLNQPQHF; CDR3nt: TGTGCCAGCAGAGGACAGGGCCTCAATCAGCCCCAGCATTTT
j_gene: TRBJ1-1; v_gene: TRBV5-5; d_gene: -; abundance: many; CDR3aa: CASSLVPGRDTEAFF; CDR3nt: TGTGCCAGCAGCCTGGTCCCAGGGAGGGACACTGAAGCTTTCTTT
j_gene: TRBJ2-1; v_gene: TRBV2; d_gene: -; abundance: many; CDR3aa: CASSPGQFF; CDR3nt: TGTGCCAGCAGTCCTGGTCAGTTCTTC
j_gene: TRBJ2-3; v_gene: TRBV12-3/TRBV12-4; d_gene: -; abundance: many; CDR3aa: CASSSYRSTDTQYF; CDR3nt: TGTGCCAGCAGTTCTTACAGGAGCACAGATACGCAGTATTTT
j_gene: TRBJ2-7; v_gene: TRBV10-3; d_gene: -; abundance: many; CDR3aa: CAISGYGRNYEQYF; CDR3nt: TGTGCCATCAGTGGATACGGACGGAACTACGAGCAGTACTTC